Listed below are T cell receptor beta chains from one sample, sequenced in a study of T cell responses to AZD1222 COVID-19 vaccine. Data came from immunoSEQ multiplex PCR; TCRdb stores just in-frame clones and leaves some out. The sample includes 150,000 to 200,000 clones, over 85% seen only once; the top ten take roughly 1.6%. The specimen comprised peripheral blood, sampled on day 0 of AZD1222 vaccination. All receptors come from an adult in good health. Both conserved end residues are part of each CDR3. A D gene is named only where the DNA matches it firmly. Not every row has a clone size; where given, it reads once, few, many or a size class.

cdr3_length: 17
d_call: TRBD1
clone_size: -
j_call: TRBJ1-6
v_call: TRBV27
cdr3_aa: CASSLRQGGSDNSPLHF
cdr3_nt: TGTGCCAGCAGTTTGAGACAGGGAGGGAGTGATAATTCACCCCTCCACTTT

cdr3_length: 13
d_call: -
clone_size: -
j_call: TRBJ2-7
v_call: TRBV6-2/TRBV6-3
cdr3_aa: CASSYSNRYEQYF
cdr3_nt: TGTGCCAGCAGTTACTCGAACAGATACGAGCAGTACTTC

cdr3_length: 13
d_call: -
clone_size: -
j_call: TRBJ1-1
v_call: TRBV14
cdr3_aa: CASSGQTNTEAFF
cdr3_nt: TGTGCCAGCAGCGGCCAAACGAACACTGAAGCTTTCTTT

cdr3_length: 13
d_call: -
clone_size: -
j_call: TRBJ2-5
v_call: TRBV9
cdr3_aa: CASSVDGGETQYF
cdr3_nt: TGTGCCAGCAGCGTAGATGGTGGGGAGACCCAGTACTTC

cdr3_length: 13
d_call: -
clone_size: -
j_call: TRBJ2-7
v_call: TRBV28
cdr3_aa: CASSQGTSYEQYF
cdr3_nt: TGTGCCAGCAGTCAGGGGACCTCCTACGAGCAGTACTTC

cdr3_length: 14
d_call: -
clone_size: -
j_call: TRBJ1-5
v_call: TRBV30
cdr3_aa: CAWSGTGRGQPQHF
cdr3_nt: TGTGCCTGGAGTGGAACAGGTAGAGGGCAGCCCCAGCATTTT

cdr3_length: 18
d_call: TRBD2
clone_size: -
j_call: TRBJ2-2
v_call: TRBV18
cdr3_aa: CASSPPTSGRGYAGELFF
cdr3_nt: TGTGCCAGCTCACCACCAACTAGCGGGAGAGGGTACGCCGGGGAGCTGTTTTTT

cdr3_length: 12
d_call: -
clone_size: -
j_call: TRBJ2-1
v_call: TRBV12-5
cdr3_aa: CASGSVLTASVF
cdr3_nt: TGTGCTAGTGGTTCGGTACTAACCGCTAGCGTCTTC

cdr3_length: 15
d_call: -
clone_size: -
j_call: TRBJ1-1
v_call: TRBV5-4
cdr3_aa: CASRSANRVRTEAFF
cdr3_nt: TGTGCCAGCAGATCCGCTAACAGGGTGAGGACTGAAGCTTTCTTT

cdr3_length: 10
d_call: -
clone_size: -
j_call: TRBJ1-1
v_call: TRBV29-1
cdr3_aa: CSVRTDEAFF
cdr3_nt: TGCAGCGTAAGGACAGATGAAGCTTTCTTT

cdr3_length: 13
d_call: -
clone_size: -
j_call: TRBJ2-2
v_call: TRBV11-2
cdr3_aa: CASSRSGTGELFF
cdr3_nt: TGTGCCAGCAGCCGGTCCGGGACCGGGGAGCTGTTTTTT

cdr3_length: 12
d_call: TRBD1
clone_size: -
j_call: TRBJ2-7
v_call: TRBV10-1
cdr3_aa: CASTLDRGRGYF
cdr3_nt: TGCGCCAGCACCCTCGACAGGGGGCGTGGGTACTTC

cdr3_length: 15
d_call: -
clone_size: -
j_call: TRBJ2-3
v_call: TRBV6-5
cdr3_aa: CASSRRDIRTDTQYF
cdr3_nt: TGTGCCAGCAGCCGCCGGGACATACGCACAGATACGCAGTATTTT

cdr3_length: 16
d_call: -
clone_size: -
j_call: TRBJ1-1
v_call: TRBV6-5
cdr3_aa: CASSYSSVYMNTEAFF
cdr3_nt: TGTGCCAGCAGTTACTCGTCTGTCTATATGAACACTGAAGCTTTCTTT

cdr3_length: 15
d_call: TRBD1
clone_size: -
j_call: TRBJ1-5
v_call: TRBV19
cdr3_aa: CASSIEDRVGQPQHF
cdr3_nt: TGTGCCAGTAGTATAGAGGACAGGGTAGGTCAGCCCCAGCATTTT

cdr3_length: 16
d_call: -
clone_size: once
j_call: TRBJ2-3
v_call: TRBV6-4
cdr3_aa: CASSAIGPPATDTQYF
cdr3_nt: TGTGCCAGCAGTGCGATAGGCCCTCCCGCGACAGATACGCAGTATTTT

cdr3_length: 17
d_call: -
clone_size: once
j_call: TRBJ1-6
v_call: TRBV25-1
cdr3_aa: CASRDQGTSSYNSPLHF
cdr3_nt: TGTGCCAGCAGAGACCAGGGGACGAGCTCCTATAATTCACCCCTCCACTTT